This T cell receptor (beta chain) was documented in a study of blood T cell repertoires in COVID-19. The J segment lost 12 bases and the V segment lost 0 bases, leaving 6 bases of the junction unmatched. Germline CDR1 reads SGHDT; CDR2 reads YYEEEE. The CDR3 consists of 14 residues. In the original analysis: Researchers report that nucleated cell counts were estimated from reference gene primer amplification. Method: immunoSEQ multiplex PCR; TCRdb's copy keeps in-frame clones and lacks some. V and J calls and clone size are given by that table; D and trimming were obtained from the DNA. The sample lists approximately 140,000 clones, around 86% occurring once.

This clonotype was sampled from an elderly man with acute or convalescent COVID-19. This sequence joins TRBV5-6 and TRBJ1-4; TRBD1 matches at 9 bases. Sequenced material: peripheral blood. CDR3 in amino acids: CASSLGQGVTELFF. As DNA, the CDR3 is TGTGCCAGCAGCTTGGGACAGGGGGTCACCGAACTGTTTTTT.